This T cell receptor beta chain was identified in a study of blood T cell repertoires in COVID-19. Turning to the study itself: The cDNA or gDNA used as material had been derived from T cells, B-cell-depleted T cells, or PBMCs.

Deletions cut 7 bases from V and 3 bases from J, with 16 bases between. In germline, CDR1 is SGHNT, CDR2 YYREEE (reference sequence). The CDR3 has 14 residues. Per the original methods: How many nucleated cells were present was estimated from reference gene primer amplification. Sequenced by immunoSEQ multiplex PCR; TCRdb stores in-frame clones only, minus some. V, J and clone size are those of that table, while D and trimming were read from the DNA. The profile shows about 150,000 clones, 80% to 90% of them singletons. The rearrangement uses TRBV5-4 and TRBJ2-5, with a tentative D call TRBD2 (6 bases). The sequencing sample was made of peripheral blood. This sequence was found in a middle-aged woman with acute or convalescent COVID-19. The CDR3 DNA reads as TGTGCCAGCCGCACGGAGGGGTTTAAAGAGACCCAGTACTTC. Translation gives CASRTEGFKETQYF.